This record concerns one T cell receptor beta chain sequence. Its cognate antigen is unknown. Sequence at one end of the junction differs from germline and may be a read error. The data originate from a study of T-cell reconstitution after alpha-beta-depleted transplantation in children. Study observations and caveats: Surviving thymic progenitors and recipient T cells were the source of high TCRbeta diversity at day 60 in some patients. Several hundred rapidly expanded clones from non-depleted graft cells reportedly supplied alpha-beta T cells about two months post-transplant.

The TCRbeta library incorporated unique molecular identifiers. TCRdb recomputed calls from the PCR reads with MiXCR, one row per CDR3 protein. The table shows a few hundred thousand distinct CDR3 sequences, with about a quarter occurring only once. Germline V lookup: CDR1 MGHDK, CDR2 SYGVNS. The CDR3 totals 16 residues. This TCR derives from a boy younger than two with Wiskott-Aldrich syndrome, due to receive a stem cell transplant. The J gene is TRBJ2-1, the V gene TRBV25-1; 13 bases fit TRBD2. The sequenced sample was PBMCs, obtained before TCRalphabeta/CD19-depleted stem cell transplant. CDR3 sequence reads: CDSSVGLAGSGHEQFF. For the CDR3, the DNA is TGTGACAGCAGTGTGGGACTAGCGGGAAGTGGTCATGAGCAGTTCTTC.